The sequence of this TCR beta chain was determined in a study of regulatory T cells in long-lasting Graves disease. General observations from the study: Favoring TRBV28, TRBJ1-2 and TRBJ2-5 was a feature seen in persistent disease.

The CDR3 extends over 14 amino acids. The germline V gene has CDR1 SGHAT and CDR2 FQNNGV. V was cut by 5 bases and J by 0 bases, with 11 bases left in between. With respect to this clonotype: Its matching antigen is unknown.

Researchers made TCR beta libraries by using iRepertoire HTBI primers and running Arm-PCR on CDR3 regions. TCRdb fed the multiplex PCR reads into MiXCR, producing one record per CDR3 protein. The sample records 600,000 to 850,000 distinct CDR3 sequences, 30% being singletons. Time point described: persistent/refractory GD, antithyroid drugs over 5 years with positive TRAb. PBMC-derived RNA was used for the TCR library. Doctors identified Graves' disease using the American Thyroid Association guidelines. The V gene is TRBV11-2, the J gene TRBJ2-7; maybe TRBD2 (6 bases). The starting material was peripheral blood mononuclear cells (PBMCs), obtained when the disease was refractory, from a patient treated with antithyroid drugs. The sequence came from a female donor with Graves disease. CDR3 loop: CASSIRLVSYEQYF. Written as DNA, the CDR3 is TGTGCCAGCAGCATCCGACTAGTCTCCTACGAGCAGTACTTC.